This TCR beta chain was sequenced during a study of shared clonotypes between healthy human individuals. Researchers drew on about 90 million PBMCs for genomic DNA from unsorted samples. At the deep level, the assay was run. Data came from immunoSEQ multiplex PCR; TCRdb stores just in-frame clones and leaves some out. The sample yields roughly 480,000 clones, around 80% seen once. Concerning this clone: No antigen is known for it.

The CDR3 is made up of 17 amino acids. The germline V and J ends were trimmed by 5 bases and 3 bases, with 22 bases remaining between them. Germline-derived CDR1 and CDR2 are SGHTA and FQGNSA. Study findings and constraints: It was expected that sequencing depth would affect clonotype sharing among donors.

The chain uses TRBV7-2 and TRBJ1-1; perhaps TRBD1 as D (6 bases). Sequenced: PBMCs. The TCR originated in a middle-aged woman in good health. Some clones in this sample may be carry-over from other donors' samples. The chain's CDR3 is CASSPRGGAPGDTEAFF. The CDR3, as DNA: TGTGCCAGCAGCCCCCGCGGGGGGGCGCCTGGGGACACTGAAGCTTTCTTT.